What follows are 5 T cell receptor beta chains derived from one specimen sequenced in a study of control samples from healthy donors and cancer patients. TCRdb's copy holds only in-frame clones and misses some; the assay was immunoSEQ multiplex PCR. The sample holds about 16,000 clones, approximately 91% seen once. The sequenced material came from PBMCs. The receptor set was obtained from a man in his fifties or sixties with head and neck cancer.

This chain uses TRBV2 with TRBJ2-7; 7 bases fit TRBD2. V gave up 11 bases and J gave up 4 bases; unmatched junction bases: 2. This CDR3 is 10 amino acids long. Germline assignment: CDR1 SNHLY and CDR2 FYNNEI. CDR3 coding DNA: TGTGCCTGGGGGGGGTACGAGCAGTACTTC. Protein sequence: CAWGGYEQYF.

The V call is TRBV12-5, the J call TRBJ2-7; D uncertain. Per germline, CDR1 LGHNT and CDR2 FRNRAP. V lost 0 bases to trimming and J lost 0 bases, with 12 bases between them. CDR3 length: 16 residues. CDR3 in amino acids: CASGLVGQVDSYEQYF. The CDR3 bases are TGTGCTAGTGGTTTGGTAGGGCAGGTAGACTCCTACGAGCAGTACTTC.

V and J are TRBV5-1 and TRBJ1-1; D not resolved. The CDR3 runs 13 residues. Germline loops: CDR1 SGHRS, CDR2 YFSETQ. The ends were cut back, 4 bases at V and 4 bases at J, with 11 bases in the middle. In DNA form, the CDR3 reads TGCGCCAGCAGCCTTCGCGGGAGCACTGAAGCTTTCTTT. This encodes CASSLRGSTEAFF.

The chain recombines TRBV11-3 with TRBJ2-3; D is uncertain. The germline V and J ends were trimmed by 2 bases and 1 base, with 10 bases remaining between them. This CDR3 has 15 amino acids. CDR1 and CDR2 from the germline V gene are SGHNT and YENEEA. The CDR3 sequence: CASSLSRRGTDTQYF. CDR3 DNA sequence: TGTGCCAGCAGCTTATCCCGCAGAGGCACAGATACGCAGTATTTT.

CDR3 bases: TGCGCCAGCAGGGAAGGTAGTAGGAGCTACACCTTC. Translated: CASREGSRSYTF. The rearrangement joins TRBV5-1 to TRBJ1-2, with D hard to call. This CDR3 is built from 12 residues. V was trimmed by 5 bases and J by 9 bases, leaving 14 bases between them. The germline V gene has CDR1 SGHRS and CDR2 YFSETQ.